This T cell receptor (beta chain) was found in a study of molecular identifiers for immune sequencing clone quantification. Study results and limitations: Spiked-in Jurkat TCR RNA corresponding to one cell was reported as detectable against roughly 1 million naive cells. Effector cells kept over 99% of their molecules in clones above 20 RNA copies, while naive cells kept under 1% there.

TCRdb redid the calling of the PCR reads with MiXCR, one entry per CDR3 protein. The table includes a few hundred thousand distinct CDR3 sequences, under 25% detected once. This CDR3 region has 15 residues. V was cut by 3 bases and J by 7 bases, with 16 bases left in between. A word on this clonotype: What it recognizes is unknown. This may stem from a read error, because a much larger clone lies one nucleotide away.

This sequence originates from a human donor in good health. Some libraries in this study had Jurkat cell RNA spiked in. The sample consisted of naive CD8+ T cells from blood, with Jurkat cell RNA spiked in. As to subset: FACS-sorted CD8+CD4-CCR7+CD45RA+ naive T cells. The chain links TRBV12-3 or TRBV12-4 to TRBJ1-5; no reliable D call. CDR3 region: CASSFSETPPQPQHF. CDR3 DNA sequence: TGTGCCAGCAGTTTCTCAGAGACTCCCCCACAGCCCCAGCATTTT.